This T cell receptor (beta chain) derives from a study of shared clonotypes between healthy human individuals. CDR1 SGHNT and CDR2 YYREEE come from the germline V gene (reference sequence). This CDR3 is built from 16 residues. V lost 2 bases and J lost 3; bases outside the gene matches: 8. The table came from immunoSEQ multiplex PCR; TCRdb's copy has only in-frame clones and leaves some out. The sample consists of over 700,000 clones, roughly 72% of them appearing once. The sample was memory CD4+ T cells sorted from blood. Subset indicated: CD45RA-negative fraction. The chain carries TRBV5-4 and TRBJ2-7, with 10 bases that match TRBD2. The receptor's source is a woman aged 25 to 39 in good health. CDR3 nucleotides: TGTGCCAGCAGCTTTCCGAGCGGGAGGGGCCACTACGAGCAGTACTTC. Residues: CASSFPSGRGHYEQYF. Together with reference TRBV5-4 and TRBJ2-7, the CDR3 gives the full variable domain: ETGVTQSPTHLIKTRGQQVTLRCSSQSGHNTVSWYQQALGQGPQFIFQYYREEENGRGNFPPRFSGLQFPNYSSELNVNALELDDSALYLCASSFPSGRGHYEQYFGPGTRLTVT.